This T cell receptor (beta chain) was identified in a study of OX40 agonist ivuxolimab in advanced cancers. As regards this clone: The antigen is undetermined.

General study findings and limits: Certain nonresponders additionally had low normalized T-cell clonal expansion.

Generated by immunoSEQ multiplex PCR, the TCRdb table keeps only in-frame clones and is missing some. The table lists 50,000 to 75,000 clones, about nine tenths of them singletons. This CDR3 comprises 14 residues. CDR1 and CDR2 from the germline V gene are SGHDT and YYEEEE. With 3 bases removed from V and 0 bases from J, the gap between germline ends came to 10 bases. The sequences come from CD4+ or CD8+ T cells sorted from blood, collected in a trial of the OX40 agonist ivuxolimab. This receptor was taken from an adult with an advanced solid tumor such as melanoma, head and neck, liver or kidney cancer. The chain recombines TRBV5-6 with TRBJ2-7, with D perhaps TRBD1 or TRBD2 (5 bases each). The CDR3 DNA follows: TGTGCCAGCAGCTGGGACCGCAACTCCTACGAGCAGTACTTC. Amino acids: CASSWDRNSYEQYF.